What follows describes a single T cell receptor beta chain. Antigen: not known. With 3 bases removed from V and 5 bases from J, the gap between germline ends came to 7 bases. This CDR3 spans 13 amino acids. Germline V lookup: CDR1 SGHAT, CDR2 FQDESV (reference sequence). Clones were sequenced by immunoSEQ multiplex PCR, and TCRdb holds only the in-frame ones, with some missing. The sample contains tens of thousands of clones, about four fifths of which appear only once. The data were taken from a study of a mutant IDH1 vaccine in newly diagnosed glioma. Overall study: Administration of eight vaccinations to patients took place in weeks 1, 3, 5, 7, 11, 15, 19, 23.

Time point specified: week 23, last vaccination. Each vaccine dose was 300 ug of mutant IDH1 20-mer peptide, with topical imiquimod. Donors harbored newly found WHO grade 3 or 4 IDH1-mutant, ATRX-lost astrocytomas. The J gene is TRBJ1-4, the V gene TRBV11-1; tentatively, D is TRBD1 (5 bases). The sequenced sample was PBMCs, obtained from a glioma patient whose treatment included an IDH1 peptide vaccine. The clonotype was recovered from a man aged 35-49 years with glioma. CDR3 DNA: TGTGCCAGCAGCTTGACAGCGAATGAAAAACTGTTTTTT. It is translated as CASSLTANEKLFF.